This entry describes one TCR beta chain. Measured with immunoSEQ multiplex PCR; TCRdb has only the in-frame clones, and not every one. This table has 40,000 to 65,000 clones, around 85% appearing once. CDR1 SEHNR and CDR2 FQNEAQ come from the germline V gene (reference sequence). After removal of 3 bases from V and 0 bases from J, the junction contained 4 bases not matched to a gene. The CDR3 runs to 15 residues. The sample originates from a study of T cell clones after liver transplantation. Study at large: TCRbeta sequencing after a pre-transplant mixed lymphocyte reaction identified graft-donor-reactive clones, later tracked in post-transplant blood.

The sequenced sample was CD4+ T cells from blood, obtained before liver transplant. The genes are TRBV7-9 and TRBJ2-7; TRBD1 matches 8 bases. The receptor's source is a human donor who received a liver transplant. CDR3 sequence (DNA): TGTGCCAGCAGCTTGGGACAGGTGCCCTCCTACGAGCAGTACTTC. Translating gives CASSLGQVPSYEQYF.